Below are 6 T cell receptor beta chains sequenced from a single sample in a study of CD8+CD57+ T cells in acquired aplastic anemia. Genomic DNA acted as the template from which TCR beta VDJ combination and CDR3 sequence profiling were carried out. TCRdb processed the reads anew with MiXCR; each CDR3 protein has one entry. Of around 200,000 distinct CDR3 sequences in the sample, less than 65% were seen once. The sequenced material came from sorted CD4+, CD8+, or CD8+CD57+ T cells (not recorded which) from PBMCs. The source is a human donor in good health, serving as a control.

The chain uses TRBV9 and TRBJ2-3; TRBD1 agrees at 12 bases. V lost 4 bases and J lost 7; bases outside the gene matches: 13. Per germline, CDR1 SGDLS and CDR2 YYNGEE. The CDR3 consists of 17 residues. The CDR3 coding sequence is TGTGCCAGCAGCTCTTGTCCGGGACAGGGGGCTTGGTATACGCAGTATTTT. This sequence encodes CASSSCPGQGAWYTQYF.

This clonotype has more than one count but fewer than ten. The CDR3 loop reads CASSRGAGTPNYGYTF. The DNA of the CDR3 is TGTGCCAGCTCACGAGGAGCGGGGACACCTAACTATGGCTACACCTTC. The J gene is TRBJ1-2, the V gene TRBV18; the D gene is possibly TRBD1 (6 bases). The CDR3 runs to 16 residues. Trimming stripped 4 bases from V and 0 bases from J, with 15 bases between. Germline CDR1 KGHSH, CDR2 LQKENI.

This clonotype turned up a few times. A single base separates this from a much larger clone, so it may be a read error. CDR3 bases: TGCGCCAGCCAACTAGCGGGGGGATACAATGGGCAGTTCTTC. Translated: CASQLAGGYNGQFF. The chain is built from TRBV5-1 and TRBJ2-1; 12 positions agree with TRBD2. The germline V gene has CDR1 SGHRS and CDR2 YFSETQ. This CDR3 spans 14 amino acids.

This clonotype was counted a few times. This rearrangement joins TRBV6-2 or TRBV6-3 to TRBJ1-3, with no clear D. V shed 4 bases and J shed 3 bases, with 13 bases lying between them. From germline, CDR1 is MNHEY and CDR2 SVGEGT. The CDR3 contains 15 residues. In DNA form, the CDR3 reads TGTGCCAGCAGTTCCGAGATGTACCTTGGAAACACCATATATTTT. It is translated as CASSSEMYLGNTIYF.

The genes are TRBV10-3 and TRBJ1-2, with D perhaps matching TRBD1 (6 bases). Germline values: CDR1 ENHRY, CDR2 SYGVKD. This CDR3 contains 14 residues. Deletions cut 8 bases from V and 5 bases from J, with 18 bases between. This CDR3 reads CAISAGWGTYGYTF. CDR3 coding DNA: TGTGCCATCTCGGCCGGTTGGGGGACATATGGCTACACCTTC.

This clonotype was detected ten times or more. This chain uses TRBV6-1 with TRBJ1-2; TRBD1 agrees at 7 bases. Germline CDR1 reads MNHNS; CDR2 reads SASEGT. The CDR3 loop spans 16 amino acids. V shed 8 bases and J 8 bases; nucleotides not matched to a gene: 20. The CDR3 nucleotides are TGTGCCAGCTACTTCGGCGGGACAGTGTCCGGGAAGGGCTACACCTTC. Protein: CASYFGGTVSGKGYTF.